The clone carrying this T cell receptor beta chain was detected a few times. The data were taken from a study of beta chain features in type 1 diabetes. The study reverse transcribed the entire isolated RNA, so it sequenced expressed TCRB transcripts. This table comes from immunoSEQ multiplex PCR, and its TCRdb copy is limited to in-frame clones, with some not included. The table shows about 620,000 clones, with 15% to 17% occurring only once. Looked up from germline, CDR1 is LGHNA and CDR2 is YSLEER. The junction had 4 bases not matched to a gene; V was cut back by 4 bases and J by 4 bases. The CDR3 runs to 14 residues.

V gene TRBV4-3 combines with J gene TRBJ2-7; the match to TRBD2 covers 10 bases. The sequence derives from a man aged 18 to 30 in good health. Specimen: naive CD4+ T cells from blood. In DNA, the CDR3 is TGCGCCAGCAGCCGGCGGACTAGCGGTTACGAGCAGTACTTC. Its protein product is CASSRRTSGYEQYF.